Below are 23 T cell receptor beta chains sequenced from a single sample in a study of beta chain features in type 1 diabetes. Study-wide results and limits: Within each of all four CD4+ subsets, Type 1 diabetes patients had TCRB CDR3s that were moderately but significantly shorter.

What these receptors recognize is not known. The isolated RNA, all of it, was reverse transcribed, so expressed TCRB transcripts were what got sequenced. Profiled with immunoSEQ multiplex PCR; TCRdb holds only in-frame clones, not every one. Of 630,000 or so clones in the sample, about an eighth were seen once. The sequenced sample consisted of naive CD4+ T cells from blood. Source of these receptors: a man in his late teens or twenties with type 1 diabetes.

This clone was seen only a few times. The CDR3 is CASRGGNTEAFF. For the CDR3, the DNA is TGTGCCAGCAGAGGAGGGAACACTGAAGCTTTCTTT. This chain links TRBV6-5 with TRBJ1-1, with D uncertain. Germline V CDR1 and CDR2: MNHEY, SVGAGI. V dropped 6 bases and J dropped 1 base, with 6 bases sitting between them. CDR3 length equals 12 residues.

This chain joins TRBV7-3 and TRBJ2-1; D gene uncertain. The ends were cut back, 2 bases at V and 2 bases at J, with 7 bases in the middle. Germline V gene data show CDR1 as SGHTA and CDR2 as FQGTGA. The CDR3 has 14 amino acids. The CDR3: CASSLSHTYNEQFF. The CDR3 DNA follows: TGTGCCAGCAGCTTATCACATACCTACAATGAGCAGTTCTTC.

This chain joins TRBV11-2 and TRBJ2-1; 13 positions match TRBD2. Germline V gene sequence: CDR1 SGHAT, CDR2 FQNNGV. The CDR3 extends over 17 amino acids. V was clipped by 7 bases and J by 1 base; unmatched bases: 7. CDR3 protein: CASKDGTSGKSYNEQFF. CDR3 DNA: TGTGCCAGCAAGGACGGGACTAGCGGGAAGTCCTACAATGAGCAGTTCTTC.

The rearrangement uses TRBV7-2 and TRBJ2-7; D gene uncertain. The CDR3 is made up of 14 amino acids. Per germline, CDR1 SGHTA and CDR2 FQGNSA. V shed 5 bases and J shed 2 bases, with 13 bases lying between them. DNA of the CDR3: TGTGCCAGCAGCCCCTCGGACGCAACCTACGAGCAGTACTTC. Its translation: CASSPSDATYEQYF.

This clone was counted only a few times. This chain joins TRBV30 and TRBJ1-5; 7 nucleotides agree with TRBD1. Unmatched junction bases numbered 14, after V lost 1 base and J lost 2 bases. CDR1 is GTSNPN and CDR2 is SVGIG in the germline V gene (reference sequence). This CDR3 has 18 residues. The CDR3 DNA is TGTGCCTGGAGTGCCACCAGGACAGGATTCGCGGGCAATCAGCCCCAGCATTTT. This translates into CAWSATRTGFAGNQPQHF.

This chain links TRBV15 with TRBJ2-6; D uncertain. Trimming cost V 2 bases and J 0 bases, with 5 bases left between them. This CDR3 spans 15 amino acids. CDR1 and CDR2 (germline): LNHNV, YYDKDF (reference sequence). The CDR3 coding sequence is TGTGCCACCAGCAGATGGAGCTCTGGGGCCAACGTCCTGACTTTC. Residues: CATSRWSSGANVLTF.

This clone was counted only a few times. The chain recombines TRBV30 with TRBJ2-5, with a weak D call TRBD2 (6 bases). V lost 0 bases and J 5 bases, leaving 16 bases between the germline ends. The CDR3 extends over 15 amino acids. CDR1 is GTSNPN, CDR2 SVGIG, per germline (reference sequence). The CDR3 DNA sequence: TGTGCCTGGAGTGTAGGGACTTCGACCCGGGAGACCCAGTACTTC. Translation: CAWSVGTSTRETQYF.

The V gene is TRBV9, the J gene TRBJ1-1; D is unresolved. CDR1 is SGDLS and CDR2 is YYNGEE in the germline V gene. V was trimmed by 1 base and J by 1 base, leaving 5 bases between them. This CDR3 region has 13 residues. CDR3 in amino acids: CASSVQWNTEAFF. CDR3 nucleotides: TGTGCCAGCAGCGTACAGTGGAACACTGAAGCTTTCTTT.

This clone was seen a few times. In DNA, the CDR3 is TGTGCCAGCAGCTTGGTAGAGGATTCTGAAGCTTTCTTT. Translated: CASSLVEDSEAFF. The chain couples TRBV5-6 to TRBJ1-1; D gene ambiguous. The germline CDR1 and CDR2 sequences are SGHDT and YYEEEE. The CDR3 is 13 amino acids. V lost 0 bases and J lost 6, with 9 bases in between.

This clone came up a few times. In nucleotides, the CDR3 is TGCGCCAGCAGCCCCGGACAGCCCGGTCAGCCCCAGCATTTT. It is translated as CASSPGQPGQPQHF. The V call is TRBV5-1, the J call TRBJ1-5; tentative D call: TRBD1 (6 bases). The V gene's germline CDR1 is SGHRS and CDR2 YFSETQ. The CDR3 is made up of 14 amino acids. With 4 bases removed from V and 6 bases from J, the gap between germline ends came to 14 bases.

This clone was seen a handful of times. The same CDR3 also results from other DNA sequences found in this sample. The V and J genes are TRBV7-3 and TRBJ2-3; tentative D call: TRBD2 (6 bases). V was cut by 1 base and J by 1 base, with 6 bases left in between. The CDR3 loop spans 14 amino acids. Germline V CDR1 and CDR2: SGHTA, FQGTGA. The CDR3 DNA sequence: TGTGCCAGCAGCTTAAGGGGGGGCACAGATACGCAGTATTTT. It yields the protein CASSLRGGTDTQYF.

The chain couples TRBV5-1 to TRBJ2-7, with a tentative D call TRBD1 (5 bases). CDR1 is SGHRS and CDR2 is YFSETQ in the germline V gene. CDR3 length: 13 residues. V lost 4 bases and J lost 4, with 12 bases in between. In DNA form, the CDR3 reads TGCGCCAGCAGCACGGACACCGTATACGAGCAGTACTTC. Encoded protein: CASSTDTVYEQYF. Supplemented by reference TRBV5-1 and TRBJ2-7, the full variable domain reads KAGVTQTPRYLIKTRGQQVTLSCSPISGHRSVSWYQQTPGQGLQFLFEYFSETQRNKGNFPGRFSGRQFSNSRSEMNVSTLELGDSALYLCASSTDTVYEQYFGPGTRLTVT.

The chain carries TRBV7-9 and TRBJ1-2; no clear D gene. The CDR3 length is 10 residues. Germline CDR1 SEHNR, CDR2 FQNEAQ (reference sequence). V was shortened by 1 base and J by 9 bases, with 3 bases between the two germline ends. CDR3 sequence (DNA): TGTGCCAGCAGCTTAGAGAGCTACACCTTC. The encoded protein is CASSLESYTF. Filled out from reference TRBV7-9 and TRBJ1-2, the complete variable domain reads DTGVSQNPRHKITKRGQNVTFRCDPISEHNRLYWYRQTLGQGPEFLTYFQNEAQLEKSRLLSDRFSAERPKGSFSTLEIQRTEQGDSAMYLCASSLESYTFGSGTRLTVV.

In this sample, this clone turned up a few times. This chain uses TRBV29-1 with TRBJ2-2; 12 positions match TRBD2. Germline CDR1 and CDR2: SQVTM and ANQGSEA. Germline trimming cut 6 bases from V and 4 bases from J; bases unmatched to any gene: 12. This CDR3 spans 17 amino acids. The chain's CDR3 is CSVRNELAGGLTGELFF. Here the CDR3 DNA reads TGCAGCGTCCGAAACGAACTAGCGGGGGGTCTCACCGGGGAGCTGTTTTTT.

In this sample, this clone turned up a few times. The chain employs TRBV18 and TRBJ1-5; D gene ambiguous. CDR1 is KGHSH and CDR2 is LQKENI in the germline V gene. The CDR3 loop spans 15 amino acids. Trimming pared 6 bases from V and 3 bases from J, leaving 15 bases between. The CDR3 region is CASSRESTDNQPQHF. CDR3 DNA: TGTGCCAGCTCGCGGGAGTCAACTGACAATCAGCCCCAGCATTTT.

As regards this clone: The germline gene is not matched at one end of the junction; a read error may be the cause. V and J are TRBV30 and TRBJ1-3, with D hard to call. Germline-derived CDR1 and CDR2 are GTSNPN and SVGIG (reference sequence). The CDR3 has 12 amino acids. The CDR3 sequence: CAWSVLYGIPNF. CDR3 nucleotide sequence: TGTGCCTGGAGTGTACTTTATGGGATACCTAATTTT.

CDR3 coding DNA: TGTGCCATCAGGCCCGGGGAGGGGAGTACCCCAGCGGGCACAGATACGCAGTATTTT. It specifies CAIRPGEGSTPAGTDTQYF. This rearrangement joins TRBV10-3 to TRBJ2-3; 7 bases map to TRBD2. This CDR3 is built from 19 residues. V lost 6 bases to trimming and J lost 1 base; unmatched junction nucleotides: 19. Germline V lookup: CDR1 ENHRY, CDR2 SYGVKD.

This clone has more than one count but fewer than ten. The rearrangement joins TRBV20-1 to TRBJ2-5; D remains ambiguous. The germline V gene encodes CDR1 DFQATT and CDR2 SNEGSKA (reference sequence). The CDR3 covers 11 residues. Trimming removed 4 bases from V and 2 bases from J, with 5 bases in between. CDR3 protein: CSAKVQETQYF. For the CDR3, the DNA is TGCAGTGCTAAGGTTCAAGAGACCCAGTACTTC.

The chain joins TRBV27 to TRBJ1-1; D is ambiguous. Trimming removed 4 bases from V and 3 bases from J, with 12 bases in between. CDR3 length: 14 residues. The V gene's germline CDR1 is MNHEY and CDR2 SMNVEV (reference sequence). The CDR3: CASSSLPWDTEAFF. The CDR3 DNA follows: TGTGCCAGCAGTTCCCTCCCGTGGGACACTGAAGCTTTCTTT.

V and J are TRBV27 and TRBJ1-3, with TRBD1 as a possible D gene (5 bases). Germline values: CDR1 MNHEY, CDR2 SMNVEV (reference sequence). CDR3 length: 16 residues. V was clipped by 0 bases and J by 2 bases, with 11 bases between them. This CDR3 is CASSLSGGTPGNTIYF. CDR3 coding DNA: TGTGCCAGCAGTTTATCAGGAGGGACGCCTGGAAACACCATATATTTT.

This clone was seen a handful of times. The chain is built from TRBV7-2 and TRBJ2-1, with 12 bases matching TRBD2. Germline CDR1 and CDR2: SGHTA and FQGNSA. The CDR3 runs to 19 residues. With V trimmed by 4 bases and J by 2 bases, 12 bases remained unmatched. CDR3 sequence (DNA): TGTGCCAGCAGCTCGCGATCTAGACTAGCGGGAGTGACCTACAATGAGCAGTTCTTC. Translation gives CASSSRSRLAGVTYNEQFF.

V and J are TRBV5-6 and TRBJ2-5; D may be TRBD1 (5 bases). The CDR3 length is 15 residues. Per the germline V gene, CDR1 is SGHDT and CDR2 is YYEEEE. Trimming left V 0 bases short and J 2 bases short, with 11 bases between. CDR3 sequence reads: CASSLGGGAQETQYF. The CDR3 nucleotides read TGTGCCAGCAGCTTGGGCGGTGGGGCTCAAGAGACCCAGTACTTC.

V gene TRBV30 combines with J gene TRBJ2-5, with 11 bases matching TRBD2. The CDR3 is 14 residues long. The ends lost 4 bases at V and 6 bases at J; junction bases unmatched: 7. Germline V lookup: CDR1 GTSNPN, CDR2 SVGIG (reference sequence). The CDR3 region has the DNA TGTGCCTGGACTATAGCGGGGGGGCGGCAGACCCAGTACTTC. As protein: CAWTIAGGRQTQYF.